This T cell receptor beta chain was observed in a study of T-cell reconstitution after alpha-beta-depleted transplantation in children. V was shortened by 3 bases and J by 4 bases, with 15 bases between the two germline ends. Germline CDR1 and CDR2: MNHEY and SMNVEV (reference sequence). The CDR3 runs to 16 residues. Preparation of the TCRbeta library involved a method that used unique molecular identifiers. TCRdb ran MiXCR on the PCR reads and lists one entry per CDR3 protein. The repertoire has roughly 500,000 distinct CDR3 sequences, roughly 33% of them found once; the top ten carry around 2.5%. The sequenced sample was PBMCs from the stem cell graft donor, obtained from the stem cell graft. The TCR comes from a human donor who donated a stem cell graft to a child with aplastic anemia. The J gene is TRBJ2-2, the V gene TRBV27, with D possibly TRBD1 on 7 matching bases. The chain's CDR3 is CASSLGQGGATGELFF. Written as DNA, the CDR3 is TGTGCCAGCAGTTTGGGGCAGGGGGGCGCCACCGGGGAGCTGTTTTTT.